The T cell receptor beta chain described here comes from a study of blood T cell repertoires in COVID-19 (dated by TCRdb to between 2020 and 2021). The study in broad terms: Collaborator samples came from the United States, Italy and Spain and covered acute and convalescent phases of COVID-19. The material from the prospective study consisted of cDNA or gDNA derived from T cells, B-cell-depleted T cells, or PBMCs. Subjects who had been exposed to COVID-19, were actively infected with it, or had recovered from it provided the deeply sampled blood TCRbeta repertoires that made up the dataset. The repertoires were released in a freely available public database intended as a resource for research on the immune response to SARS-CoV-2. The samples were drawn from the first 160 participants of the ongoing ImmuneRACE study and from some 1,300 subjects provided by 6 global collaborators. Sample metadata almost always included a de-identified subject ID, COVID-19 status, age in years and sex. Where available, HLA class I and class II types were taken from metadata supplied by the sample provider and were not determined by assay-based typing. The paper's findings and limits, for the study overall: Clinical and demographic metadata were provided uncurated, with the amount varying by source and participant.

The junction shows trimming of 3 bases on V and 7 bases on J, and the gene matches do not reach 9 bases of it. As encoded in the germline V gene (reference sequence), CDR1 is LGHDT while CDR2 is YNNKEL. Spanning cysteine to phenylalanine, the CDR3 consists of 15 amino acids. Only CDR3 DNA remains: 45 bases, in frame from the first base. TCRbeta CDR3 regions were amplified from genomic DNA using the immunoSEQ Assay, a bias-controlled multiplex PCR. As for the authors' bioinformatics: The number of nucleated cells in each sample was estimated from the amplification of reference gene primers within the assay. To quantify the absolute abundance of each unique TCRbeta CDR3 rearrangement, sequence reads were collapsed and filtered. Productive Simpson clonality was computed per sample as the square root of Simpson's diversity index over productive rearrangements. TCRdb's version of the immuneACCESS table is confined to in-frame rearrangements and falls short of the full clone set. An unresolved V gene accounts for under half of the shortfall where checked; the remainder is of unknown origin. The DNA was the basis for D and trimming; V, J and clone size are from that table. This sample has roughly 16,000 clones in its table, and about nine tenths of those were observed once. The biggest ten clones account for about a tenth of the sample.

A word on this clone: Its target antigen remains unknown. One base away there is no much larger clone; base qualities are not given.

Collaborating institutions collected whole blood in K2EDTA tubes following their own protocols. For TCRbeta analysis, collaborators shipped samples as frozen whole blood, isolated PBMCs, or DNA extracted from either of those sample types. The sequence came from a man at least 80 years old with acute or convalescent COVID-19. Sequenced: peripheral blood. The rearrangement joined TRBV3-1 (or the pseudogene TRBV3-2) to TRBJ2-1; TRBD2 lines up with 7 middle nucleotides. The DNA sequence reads TGTGCCAGCAGCCACTCCCCTAGCGGAGGAAATGAGCAGTTCTTC. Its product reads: CASSHSPSGGNEQFF.